A single sample gave rise to the 13 T cell receptor beta chains below, sequenced in a study of cytomegalovirus exposure and HLA in healthy donors. Primers: 60 Vbeta forward and 13 Jbeta reverse. Sequencing was performed with immunoSEQ multiplex PCR; in TCRdb, only in-frame clones are kept and a portion is missing. The sample holds some 140,000 clones; 60% to 80% are singletons and the top ten take about 2%. Sequencing was carried out using PBMCs. Source of these receptors: a man aged 25-45 years in good health and CMV-seronegative.

This clone has just a few counts. The rearrangement uses TRBV15 and TRBJ1-4; D remains unclear. Trimming removed 0 bases at V and 4 bases at J, with 9 bases between. The CDR3 is 15 residues long. Germline V lookup: CDR1 LNHNV, CDR2 YYDKDF (reference sequence). CDR3 DNA sequence: TGTGCCACCAGCAGAGAGGGCAGTTATAATGAAAAACTGTTTTTT. The encoded protein is CATSREGSYNEKLFF.

The CDR3 here is CASSPDRGDGYTF. The DNA of the CDR3 is TGTGCCAGCAGCCCGGACAGGGGGGATGGCTACACCTTC. The V and J genes are TRBV6-5 and TRBJ1-2, with TRBD1 matching over 10 bases. The germline CDR1 and CDR2 sequences are MNHEY and SVGAGI. The CDR3 length is 13 residues. Losses at the gene ends were 6 bases for V and 6 bases for J; bases not matched to a gene: 4.

This chain uses TRBV30 with TRBJ1-2; D is unclear. This CDR3 is built from 12 residues. V was shortened by 0 bases and J by 10 bases, with 12 bases between the two germline ends. Germline V lookup: CDR1 GTSNPN, CDR2 SVGIG (reference sequence). The DNA for the CDR3 is TGTGCCTGGAGTGTAATATATCGGGTCTACACCTTC. It translates to CAWSVIYRVYTF.

This clone turned up a few times. The V and J genes are TRBV7-9 and TRBJ2-6; 10 nucleotides align to TRBD1. The germline V gene has CDR1 SEHNR and CDR2 FQNEAQ (reference sequence). The CDR3 consists of 19 residues. The V and J ends lost 5 bases and 0 bases, in that order; junction bases with no gene match: 10. CDR3: CASSVGTGENFSGANVLTF. CDR3 nucleotide sequence: TGTGCCAGCAGCGTTGGGACAGGGGAAAACTTCTCTGGGGCCAACGTCCTGACTTTC.

This clone was seen only a few times. The chain carries TRBV28 and TRBJ2-7, with D perhaps matching TRBD1 (6 bases). CDR1 MDHEN and CDR2 SYDVKM come from the germline V gene. The CDR3 sequence is 14 residues long. V gave up 4 bases and J gave up 2 bases, with 12 bases separating them. The CDR3 sequence: CASSWDNRPYEQYF. In DNA, the CDR3 is TGTGCCAGCAGTTGGGACAATCGACCCTACGAGCAGTACTTC.

This CDR3 is CASSPMTGANYGYTF. In DNA form, the CDR3 reads TGTGCCAGCAGCCCGATGACAGGAGCCAACTATGGCTACACCTTC. J is TRBJ1-2 and V is TRBV7-2; tentative D call: TRBD1 (6 bases). This CDR3 contains 15 residues. From germline, CDR1 is SGHTA and CDR2 FQGNSA. The V end lost 5 bases, the J end lost 2 bases, and 15 bases lay between the germline ends.

This rearrangement joins TRBV19 to TRBJ2-3, with 8 bases matching TRBD1. V gave up 7 bases and J gave up 2 bases; unmatched junction bases: 11. This CDR3 has 16 residues. Germline assignment: CDR1 LNHDA and CDR2 SQIVND (reference sequence). The CDR3 sequence is CASTFSGGRTTDTQYF. The CDR3 nucleotides read TGTGCCAGTACGTTCTCAGGGGGCCGGACCACAGATACGCAGTATTTT.

The J gene is TRBJ2-2, the V gene TRBV5-4, with TRBD2 matching over 13 bases. CDR3 length: 16 amino acids. The germline CDR1 and CDR2 sequences are SGHNT and YYREEE (reference sequence). The V and J ends lost 4 bases and 5 bases, in that order; junction bases with no gene match: 5. As DNA, the CDR3 is TGTGCCAGCAGCCTGGGGACTAGCGGGATGACCGGGGAGCTGTTTTTT. It encodes CASSLGTSGMTGELFF.

The chain couples TRBV28 to TRBJ2-4, with a weak D call TRBD2 (5 bases). Germline loops: CDR1 MDHEN, CDR2 SYDVKM. This CDR3 spans 16 amino acids. The V and J ends lost 6 bases and 7 bases respectively, with 22 bases between them. The CDR3 nucleotides read TGTGCCAGCAGGGCCGATGGTGGGAGAGATAGGAACATTCAGTACTTC. This encodes CASRADGGRDRNIQYF.

The gene calls are TRBV18 and TRBJ2-3, with 7 bases lining up with TRBD1. The CDR3 has 15 amino acids. Trimming at V came to 3 bases and at J to 0 bases, leaving 3 bases not matched to a gene. Germline V CDR1 and CDR2: KGHSH, LQKENI. CDR3 nucleotides: TGTGCCAGCTCACCGGGACAGATTAGCACAGATACGCAGTATTTT. Translating it yields CASSPGQISTDTQYF.

The CDR3 bases are TGCGCCAGCAACCCCCAGGGGGAGACCTATTTCGGCTACACCTTC. Translated, it gives CASNPQGETYFGYTF. This chain links TRBV5-1 with TRBJ1-2; 7 bases are shared with TRBD1. There are 15 residues in the CDR3. The V gene's germline CDR1 is SGHRS and CDR2 YFSETQ. The ends lost 6 bases at V and 8 bases at J; junction bases unmatched: 16.

This clone occurred a few times. The V call is TRBV4-3, the J call TRBJ2-1; 8 bases agree with TRBD2. Germline V gives CDR1 LGHNA, CDR2 YSLEER. The CDR3 loop spans 15 amino acids. J was trimmed by 9 bases and V by 0 bases; bases with no gene match: 7. The CDR3 sequence is CASSQEIAGGGEQFF. CDR3 nucleotide sequence: TGCGCCAGCAGCCAAGAGATCGCCGGGGGGGGTGAGCAGTTCTTC.

This clone was recorded only once. The chain couples TRBV7-2 to TRBJ2-5; D possibly corresponds to TRBD1 (5 bases). The CDR3 totals 15 residues. Trimming left V 6 bases short and J 3 bases short, with 17 bases between. The germline V gene has CDR1 SGHTA and CDR2 FQGNSA. CDR3 loop: CASSVASVGEETQYF. CDR3 bases: TGTGCCAGCAGTGTGGCCTCTGTAGGGGAAGAGACCCAGTACTTC.